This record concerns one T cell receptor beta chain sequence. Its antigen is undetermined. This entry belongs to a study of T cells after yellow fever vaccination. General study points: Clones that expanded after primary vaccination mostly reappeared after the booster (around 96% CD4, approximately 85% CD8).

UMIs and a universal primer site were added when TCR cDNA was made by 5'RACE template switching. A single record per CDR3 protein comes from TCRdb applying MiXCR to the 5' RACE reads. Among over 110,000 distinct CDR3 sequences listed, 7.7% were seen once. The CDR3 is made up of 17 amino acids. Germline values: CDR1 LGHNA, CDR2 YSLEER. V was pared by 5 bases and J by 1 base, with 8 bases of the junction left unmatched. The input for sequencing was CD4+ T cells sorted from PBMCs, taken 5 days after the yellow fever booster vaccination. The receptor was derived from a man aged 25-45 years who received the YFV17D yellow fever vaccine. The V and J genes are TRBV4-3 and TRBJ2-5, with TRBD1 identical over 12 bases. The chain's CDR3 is CASSKGTGGPSQETQYF. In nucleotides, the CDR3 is TGCGCCAGCAGCAAAGGGACAGGGGGCCCCAGCCAAGAGACCCAGTACTTC.